The entry that follows covers one T cell receptor beta chain sequence. The antigen is undetermined. The sample is drawn from a study of cytomegalovirus exposure and HLA in healthy donors. Overall study results and limits: V segments that were indistinguishable, TRBV6-2 and TRBV6-3 among them, were omitted from analysis. With later analysis, a missense DCLRE1C variant became linked to TCR beta V- and J-gene trimming.

The PCR used 60 Vbeta and 13 Jbeta primers. The repertoire was sequenced with immunoSEQ multiplex PCR; TCRdb's copy has only in-frame clones and lacks some. The table lists around 87,000 clones, roughly 80% of them singletons. The donors were healthy bone marrow donors. V gave up 0 bases and J gave up 3 bases, with 14 bases separating them. Germline V gene lookup returns CDR1 SGDLS and CDR2 YYNGEE. This CDR3 has 16 residues. The clonotype comes from a girl aged 2-10 years in good health and CMV-seropositive. Sequenced: PBMCs. The V and J genes are TRBV9 and TRBJ2-3; tentative D call: TRBD1 (6 bases). The CDR3, as DNA: TGTGCCAGCAGCGTAGAATCGGCAGGGGAGACAGATACGCAGTATTTT. Protein sequence: CASSVESAGETDTQYF.